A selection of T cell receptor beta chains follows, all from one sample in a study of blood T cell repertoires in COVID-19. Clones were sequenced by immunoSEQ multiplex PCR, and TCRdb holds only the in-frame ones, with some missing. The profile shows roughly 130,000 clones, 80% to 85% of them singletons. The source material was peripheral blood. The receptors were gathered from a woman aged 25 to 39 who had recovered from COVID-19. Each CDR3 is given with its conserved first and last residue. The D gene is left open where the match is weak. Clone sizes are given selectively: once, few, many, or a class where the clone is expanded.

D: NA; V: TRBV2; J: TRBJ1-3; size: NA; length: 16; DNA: TGTGCCAGCAGCTTCCCGGGAGGACCCACTGGAAACACCATATATTTT; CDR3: CASSFPGGPTGNTIYF
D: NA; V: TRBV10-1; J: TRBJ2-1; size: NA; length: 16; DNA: TGCGCCAGCAGTGAGCGAAGGACTACAGGGGTCAATGAGCAGTTCTTC; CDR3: CASSERRTTGVNEQFF
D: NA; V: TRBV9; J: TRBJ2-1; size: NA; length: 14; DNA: TGTGCCAGCAGCGTAGGGGAGGAGGACAATGAGCAGTTCTTC; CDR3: CASSVGEEDNEQFF
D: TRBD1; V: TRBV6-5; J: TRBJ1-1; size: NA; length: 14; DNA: TGTGCCAGTCCACCCACAGGGGGAAACACTGAAGCTTTCTTT; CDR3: CASPPTGGNTEAFF
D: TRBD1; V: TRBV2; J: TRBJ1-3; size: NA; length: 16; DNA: TGTGCCAGCATCGATGGACAGGGAATCTCTGGAAACACCATATATTTT; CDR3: CASIDGQGISGNTIYF
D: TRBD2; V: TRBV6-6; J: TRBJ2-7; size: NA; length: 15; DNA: TGTGCCAGCAGTTACTCCTCTAGCGGGAGGGACGAGCAGTACTTC; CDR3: CASSYSSSGRDEQYF
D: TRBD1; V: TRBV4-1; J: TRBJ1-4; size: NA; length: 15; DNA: TGCGCCAGCAGCCAAGGGGACAGGGGTAATGAAAAACTGTTTTTT; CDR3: CASSQGDRGNEKLFF
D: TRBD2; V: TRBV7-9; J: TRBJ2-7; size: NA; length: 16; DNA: TGTGCCAGCAGCTCAAGCCCGGCTAGCGGGTTTTACGAGCAGTACTTC; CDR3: CASSSSPASGFYEQYF
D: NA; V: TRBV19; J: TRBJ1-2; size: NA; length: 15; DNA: TGTGCCAGTAGATTCTCCGGGGGAACTAACTATGGCTACACCTTC; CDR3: CASRFSGGTNYGYTF
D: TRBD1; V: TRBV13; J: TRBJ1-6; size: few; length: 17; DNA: TGTGCCAGCAGCTCATCGACAGGGGGGACCTATAATTCACCCCTCCACTTT; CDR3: CASSSSTGGTYNSPLHF
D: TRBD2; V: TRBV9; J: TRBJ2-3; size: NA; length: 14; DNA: TGTGCCAGCAGCGTAAAGCGGGAGAGAGATACGCAGTATTTT; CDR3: CASSVKRERDTQYF
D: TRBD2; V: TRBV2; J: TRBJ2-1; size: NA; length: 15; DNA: TGTGCCAGCAGTGAAAAGGGACTAGCGAGGTTCCGCAAGTTCTTC; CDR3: CASSEKGLARFRKFF
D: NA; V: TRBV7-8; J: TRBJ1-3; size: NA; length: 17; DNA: TGTGCCAGCAGCTTAGTGCCTTGGGAGCCCTCTGGAAACACCATATATTTT; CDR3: CASSLVPWEPSGNTIYF
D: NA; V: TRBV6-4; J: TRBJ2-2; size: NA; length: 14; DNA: TGTGCCAGCAGTGAAGGTGGGGCTACCGGGGAGCTGTTTTTT; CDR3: CASSEGGATGELFF
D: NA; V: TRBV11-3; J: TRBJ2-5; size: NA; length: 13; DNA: TGTGCCAGCAGCCTGGGGCAGCAAGAGACCCAGTACTTC; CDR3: CASSLGQQETQYF
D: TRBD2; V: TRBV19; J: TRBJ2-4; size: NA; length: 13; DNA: TGTGCCAGTAGTGGGCTAGCGGGAGACATTCAGTACTTC; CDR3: CASSGLAGDIQYF
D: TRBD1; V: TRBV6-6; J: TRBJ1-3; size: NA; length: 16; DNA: TGTGCCAGCAACCCGGGACAGGGGTCGGGGGGAAACACCATATATTTT; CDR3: CASNPGQGSGGNTIYF
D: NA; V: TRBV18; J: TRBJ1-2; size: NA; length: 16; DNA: TGTGCCAGCTCACCTTCGATGGACAAGGGGCTCTATGGCTACACCTTC; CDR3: CASSPSMDKGLYGYTF
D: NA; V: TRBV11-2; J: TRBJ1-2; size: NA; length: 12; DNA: TGTGCAGCAGGGAAGGGTTTCGATGGCTACACCTTC; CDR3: CAAGKGFDGYTF
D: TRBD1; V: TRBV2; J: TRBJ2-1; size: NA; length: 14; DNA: TGTGCCAGTGGGACAGGGTTGTCCTACAATGAGCAGTTCTTC; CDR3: CASGTGLSYNEQFF
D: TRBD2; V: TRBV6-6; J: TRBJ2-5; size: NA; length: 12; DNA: TGTGCCAGCGCGGGGGGGGCAGAGACCCAGTACTTC; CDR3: CASAGGAETQYF
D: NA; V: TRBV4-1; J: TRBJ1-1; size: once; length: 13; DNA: TGCGCCAGCAGCCAAGATCGAGGAACTGAAGCTTTCTTT; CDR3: CASSQDRGTEAFF
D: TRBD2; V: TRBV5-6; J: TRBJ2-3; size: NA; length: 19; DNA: TGTGCCAGCAGCCGAACAGGACTAGCGGGAGGGAGGAGCACAGATACGCAGTATTTT; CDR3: CASSRTGLAGGRSTDTQYF
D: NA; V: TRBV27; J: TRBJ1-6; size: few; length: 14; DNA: TGTGCCAGCAGTTTTACAGGACATAATTCACCCCTCCACTTT; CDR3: CASSFTGHNSPLHF
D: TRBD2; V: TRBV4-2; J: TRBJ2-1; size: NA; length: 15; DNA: TGTGCCAGCAGCCAAGGTTCTCTAGCGGGGATCGAGCAGTTCTTC; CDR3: CASSQGSLAGIEQFF
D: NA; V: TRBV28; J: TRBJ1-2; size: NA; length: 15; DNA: TGTGCCAGCAGTTTAAGGCCAGCGGGGTCCTATGGCTACACCTTC; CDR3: CASSLRPAGSYGYTF
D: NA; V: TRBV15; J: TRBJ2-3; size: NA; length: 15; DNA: TGTGCCACCAGCGGAGGACAAGCGGACACAGATACGCAGTATTTT; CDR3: CATSGGQADTDTQYF
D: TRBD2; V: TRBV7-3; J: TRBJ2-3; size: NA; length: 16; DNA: TGTGCCAGCAGCTTATTCGGGGGAGGGGACACAGATACGCAGTATTTT; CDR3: CASSLFGGGDTDTQYF
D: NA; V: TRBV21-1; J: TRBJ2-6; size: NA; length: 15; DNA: TGTGCCAGCAGCGCGACAGGGTCGGGGGCCAACGTCCTGACTTTC; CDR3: CASSATGSGANVLTF
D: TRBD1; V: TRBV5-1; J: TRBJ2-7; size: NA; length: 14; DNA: TGCGCCAGCAGCTTGCGGGACAGGGTACGCGAGCAGTACTTC; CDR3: CASSLRDRVREQYF
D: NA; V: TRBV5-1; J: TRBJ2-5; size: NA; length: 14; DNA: TGCGCCAGCAGCCCCTCAGGGGCCCAAGAGACCCAGTACTTC; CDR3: CASSPSGAQETQYF
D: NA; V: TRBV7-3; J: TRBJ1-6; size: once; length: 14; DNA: TGTGCCAGCAGCTTAAGACAGGAGAATTCACCCCTCCACTTT; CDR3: CASSLRQENSPLHF
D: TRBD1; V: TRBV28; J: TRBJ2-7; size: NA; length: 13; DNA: TGTGCCAGCACCCGGGACAGGGGCCACGAGCAGTACTTC; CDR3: CASTRDRGHEQYF
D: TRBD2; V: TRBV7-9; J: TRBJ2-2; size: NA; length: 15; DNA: TGTGCCAGCAGCCCTACGGGGAGGGCGGTCGGGGAGCTGTTTTTT; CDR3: CASSPTGRAVGELFF
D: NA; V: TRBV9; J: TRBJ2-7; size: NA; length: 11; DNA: TGTGCCAGCAGCATCGCGGAAGAGCAGTACTTC; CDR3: CASSIAEEQYF
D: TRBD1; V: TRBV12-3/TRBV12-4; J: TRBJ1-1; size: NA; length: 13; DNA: TGTGCCAGCAACGACAGGGGGAGGGCTGAAGCTTTCTTT; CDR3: CASNDRGRAEAFF
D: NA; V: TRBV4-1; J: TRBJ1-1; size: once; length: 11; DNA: TGCGCCAGCAGGAGGGACACTGAAGCTTTCTTT; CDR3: CASRRDTEAFF
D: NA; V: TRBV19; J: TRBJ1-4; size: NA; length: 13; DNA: TGTGCCAGTAGTATAGCGGAGGGAGAAAAACTGTTTTTT; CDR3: CASSIAEGEKLFF
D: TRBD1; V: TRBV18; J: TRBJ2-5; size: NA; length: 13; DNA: TGTGCCAGCTCATATAACAGGGGAGAGACCCAGTACTTC; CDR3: CASSYNRGETQYF
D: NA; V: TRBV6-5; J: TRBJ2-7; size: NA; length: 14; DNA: TGTGCCAGCAGTTACGGCGGCGGAGCCTACGAGCAGTACTTC; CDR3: CASSYGGGAYEQYF
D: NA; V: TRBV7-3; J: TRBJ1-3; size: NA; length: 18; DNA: TGTGCCAGCAGCTTAAATGGCGCAGGGTATGACTCTGGAAACACCATATATTTT; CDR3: CASSLNGAGYDSGNTIYF
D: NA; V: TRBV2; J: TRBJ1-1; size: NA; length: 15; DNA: TGTGCCAGTATGACCCGGAGCTACATGAACACTGAAGCTTTCTTT; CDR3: CASMTRSYMNTEAFF
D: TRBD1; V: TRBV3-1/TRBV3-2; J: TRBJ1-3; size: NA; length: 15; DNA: TGTGCCAGCAGCCTTACCGGGACAGGGGCCCTCCTAACGTATTTT; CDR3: CASSLTGTGALLTYF
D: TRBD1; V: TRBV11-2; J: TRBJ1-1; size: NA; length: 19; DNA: TGTGCCAGCAGCTTAGATCCATTTGCGGGACAGGGGTCGTACACTGAAGCTTTCTTT; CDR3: CASSLDPFAGQGSYTEAFF
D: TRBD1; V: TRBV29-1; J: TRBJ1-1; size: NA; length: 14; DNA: TGCAGCGTTACAAAGGGGGCCAGGGTGACTGAAGCTTTCTTT; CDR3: CSVTKGARVTEAFF
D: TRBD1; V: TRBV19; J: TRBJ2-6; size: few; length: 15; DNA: TGTGCCAGTAGTACGGGGACAGCTGGGGCCAACGTCCTGACTTTC; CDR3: CASSTGTAGANVLTF
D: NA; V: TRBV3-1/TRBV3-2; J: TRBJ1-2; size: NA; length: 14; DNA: TGTGCCAGCAGCCATACGGGAGCTAACTATGGCTACACCTTC; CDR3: CASSHTGANYGYTF
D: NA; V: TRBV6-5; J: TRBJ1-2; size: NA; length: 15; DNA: TGTGCCAGCAGTCGGTCTGGGCCAACAAACTATGGCTACACCTTC; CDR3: CASSRSGPTNYGYTF
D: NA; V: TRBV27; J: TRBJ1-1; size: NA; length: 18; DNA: TGTGCCAGCAGTTCCTATGGAGGTGTGAGTTTTGGGAACACTGAAGCTTTCTTT; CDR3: CASSSYGGVSFGNTEAFF
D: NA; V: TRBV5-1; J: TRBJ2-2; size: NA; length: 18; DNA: TGCGCCAGCAGCTTGCCCGCCACGACAGGCAAGAACACCGGGGAGCTGTTTTTT; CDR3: CASSLPATTGKNTGELFF
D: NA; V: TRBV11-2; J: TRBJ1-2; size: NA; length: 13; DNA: TGTGCCAGCAGCTTATTCCCGGGGGATGGCTACACCTTC; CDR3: CASSLFPGDGYTF
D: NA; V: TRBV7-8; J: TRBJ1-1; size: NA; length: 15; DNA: TGTGCCAGCAGCCCCCGGGAGGTCCTGCTCACTGAAGCTTTCTTT; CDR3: CASSPREVLLTEAFF
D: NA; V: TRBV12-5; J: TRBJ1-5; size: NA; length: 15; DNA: TGTGCTAGTGGTTTGGCCGTCCTGGCGGGTCAGCCCCAGCATTTT; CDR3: CASGLAVLAGQPQHF
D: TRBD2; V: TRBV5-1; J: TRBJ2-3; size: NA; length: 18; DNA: TGCGCCAGCAGCTTGGAAGGGACTAGCGGATTCCGCACAGATACGCAGTATTTT; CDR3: CASSLEGTSGFRTDTQYF
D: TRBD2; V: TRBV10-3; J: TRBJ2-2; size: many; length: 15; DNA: TGTGCCATCAGCCCTCAGCGGGGTTACACCGGGGAGCTGTTTTTT; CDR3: CAISPQRGYTGELFF
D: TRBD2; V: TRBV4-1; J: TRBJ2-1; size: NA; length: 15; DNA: TGCGCCAGCAGCCCACTAGCGGGAGAGGTCAATGAGCAGTTCTTC; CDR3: CASSPLAGEVNEQFF
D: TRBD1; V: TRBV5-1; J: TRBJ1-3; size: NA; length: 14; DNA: TGCGCCAGCACGACAGGGAGCTCTGGAAACACCATATATTTT; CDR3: CASTTGSSGNTIYF
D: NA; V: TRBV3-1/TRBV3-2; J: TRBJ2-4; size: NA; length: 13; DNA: TGTGCCAGCAGCCAATCCGGGTCTCACATTCAGTACTTC; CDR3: CASSQSGSHIQYF
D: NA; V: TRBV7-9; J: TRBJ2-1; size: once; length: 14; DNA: TGTGCCAGCAGCTTCCCTCGACTTGTGGGTGAGCAGTTCTTC; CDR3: CASSFPRLVGEQFF
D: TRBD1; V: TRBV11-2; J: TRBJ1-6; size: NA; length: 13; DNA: TGTGCCAGCAGCGACGACAGGGGATCACCCCTCCACTTT; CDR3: CASSDDRGSPLHF